The TCR beta chain described here comes from a study of CD8+ T cells in alopecia areata. RNA, once extracted, was reverse transcribed into cDNA for use as the sequencing template. Data came from immunoSEQ multiplex PCR; TCRdb stores just in-frame clones and leaves some out. Of around 190,000 clones in the sample, just over 55% are singletons; the top ten hold nearly 5%. The authors sorted CD4+ and CD8+ T cells from PBMCs. CDR1 SGHTA and CDR2 FQGNSA come from the germline V gene. The trim removed 5 bases at V and 1 base at J, leaving 6 bases unmatched. The CDR3 spans 15 residues. Comment on this clone: Its antigen remains unidentified.

General observations from the study: The study also sequences resident alphabeta T cells of normal skin in scalp samples. Possibly because of HLA-related factors, TCR sharing was less clear across patients than in mice.

This TCR was recovered from a human donor in good health. Material for sequencing was CD8+ T cells sorted from blood. The chain employs TRBV7-2 and TRBJ2-3; 7 bases are a match to TRBD2. The CDR3 spells CASSPGTTRTDTQYF. The DNA for the CDR3 is TGTGCCAGCAGCCCCGGGACTACCCGCACAGATACGCAGTATTTT.